This T cell receptor (beta chain) was found in a study of blood T cell repertoires in COVID-19. At the level of the study: Samples taken during acute and convalescent COVID-19 were collected in the United States, Italy and Spain. Nucleic acid was either cDNA or gDNA, and it came from T cells, B-cell-depleted T cells, or PBMCs.

Authors' data handling: Quantification of nucleated cells was approximated via reference gene primer amplification. Clones were read by immunoSEQ multiplex PCR, and TCRdb kept only the in-frame ones, dropping some. V, J and clone size are taken as reported in that table, and D and trimming were inferred from the DNA itself. The sample has hundreds of thousands of clones; 70% to 85% are singletons. Germline V lookup: CDR1 SGDLS, CDR2 YYNGEE. This CDR3 is 18 amino acids long. V was clipped by 0 bases and J by 3 bases; unmatched bases: 9. The chain couples TRBV9 to TRBJ2-1; TRBD2 matches 10 bases. This TCR came from a woman of 80 years or more with acute or convalescent COVID-19. The sample comprised peripheral blood. CDR3 sequence reads: CASSVELAGLLDYNEQFF. In DNA, the CDR3 is TGTGCCAGCAGCGTAGAACTAGCGGGACTCTTGGACTACAATGAGCAGTTCTTC.